The clone carrying this T cell receptor (beta chain) appeared many times. V was pared by 3 bases and J by 2 bases, with 1 base of the junction left unmatched. The germline CDR1 and CDR2 sequences are MDHEN and SYDVKM. The CDR3 is 14 amino acids. Healthy donors of bone marrow made up the group. The data derive from a study of cytomegalovirus exposure and HLA in healthy donors. Amplification used 60 Vbeta primers and 13 Jbeta primers. Clones were sequenced by immunoSEQ multiplex PCR, and TCRdb holds only the in-frame ones, with some missing. Altogether 150,000 to 200,000 clones are present, 75% being singletons, with the ten largest covering roughly 12%.

This chain connects TRBV28 to TRBJ2-1; 7 bases fit TRBD2. This clonotype was sampled from a man between 18 and 29 years old in good health and CMV-seropositive. The sample was PBMCs. The CDR3 loop is CASSFSGTYNEQFF. CDR3 DNA sequence: TGTGCCAGCAGTTTCAGCGGGACCTACAATGAGCAGTTCTTC.